Listed here are 3 T cell receptor beta chains from one sample, sequenced in a study of blood T cell repertoires in COVID-19. Assay used: immunoSEQ multiplex PCR; TCRdb lists only in-frame clones, some missing. The data contain 270,000 or so clones, roughly 88% of them seen just once; the ten biggest clones take up approximately 1.2%. Sequenced sample: PBMCs or T cells enriched from blood (not recorded which). The receptors were sampled from a woman aged 40 to 55 with acute COVID-19.

The table lists this clone with a count of one. The chain joins TRBV7-8 to TRBJ2-5; TRBD1 is a possible D gene (6 bases). V gave up 5 bases and J gave up 2 bases, with 15 bases separating them. This CDR3 comprises 15 residues. The germline V gene encodes CDR1 SGHVS and CDR2 FQNEAQ. In nucleotides, the CDR3 is TGTGCCAGCAGCACATTCCGGACAGCGCAAGAGACCCAGTACTTC. Encoded protein: CASSTFRTAQETQYF. Variable domain in full (rest from reference TRBV7-8 and TRBJ2-5): GAGVSQSPRYKVAKRGQDVALRCDPISGHVSLFWYQQALGQGPEFLTYFQNEAQLDKSGLPSDRFFAERPEGSVSTLKIQRTQQEDSAVYLCASSTFRTAQETQYFGPGTRLLVL.

The J gene is TRBJ1-1, the V gene TRBV5-4; D is perhaps TRBD1 (6 bases). CDR1 and CDR2 from the germline V gene are SGHNT and YYREEE (reference sequence). CDR3 length: 15 amino acids. Trimming removed 4 bases from V and 4 bases from J, with 17 bases in between. The DNA of the CDR3 is TGTGCCAGCAGCCCCCTAGGAAGCAGGGGCACTGAAGCTTTCTTT. Its protein is CASSPLGSRGTEAFF.

The chain combines TRBV5-1 with TRBJ1-2; 10 bases fit TRBD1. V lost 4 bases, J lost 8 bases, and 5 bases stayed unmatched. CDR3 size: 13 residues. Germline values: CDR1 SGHRS, CDR2 YFSETQ. This CDR3 reads CASSPGQGEGYTF. DNA of the CDR3: TGCGCCAGCAGCCCCGGACAGGGGGAAGGCTACACCTTC.